What follows are 23 T cell receptor beta chains derived from one specimen sequenced in a study of T cell repertoires in cytomegalovirus infection. Their antigens remain unidentified. In TCRdb, the reads were re-called with MiXCR into one record per CDR3 protein. This sample carries 700,000 to 900,000 distinct CDR3 sequences, just under 30% of them seen once, and the ten largest clones take around 13%. Sequenced here: cultured CD8+ T cells from PBMCs, sampled from culture after CMV antigen stimulation. The receptor set was obtained from a human donor in good health (CMV status not recorded). Some clones in this sample may be carry-over from other donors' samples.

This clonotype was found a few times. The V and J genes are TRBV7-9 and TRBJ1-1, with D uncertain. Germline V gene data show CDR1 as SEHNR and CDR2 as FQNEAQ (reference sequence). Trimming took 1 base from V and 5 from J, leaving 11 bases between them. The CDR3 spans 14 residues. The CDR3 DNA sequence: TGTGCCAGCAGCTTAGTCGTGGTGGAGACTGAAGCTTTCTTT. It specifies CASSLVVVETEAFF.

The chain uses TRBV7-9 and TRBJ1-1; a weak D match, TRBD1 (6 bases). This CDR3 is 12 amino acids long. The germline CDR1 and CDR2 sequences are SEHNR and FQNEAQ (reference sequence). The germline V and J ends were trimmed by 4 bases and 7 bases, with 10 bases remaining between them. The CDR3 region has the DNA TGTGCCAGCAGCTACAGGGAGATTGAAGCTTTCTTT. Translation gives CASSYREIEAFF.

This rearrangement joins TRBV7-9 to TRBJ1-1, with a weak D call TRBD1 (6 bases). Germline CDR1 SEHNR, CDR2 FQNEAQ (reference sequence). V lost 4 bases and J 5 bases, leaving 23 bases between the germline ends. CDR3 size: 17 residues. The CDR3 coding sequence is TGTGCCAGCAGCTCCCGGCTGGGGAATCCGGGACAAACTGAAGCTTTCTTT. Amino acid sequence: CASSSRLGNPGQTEAFF. The variable domain in full, with the rest retrieved from reference TRBV7-9 and TRBJ1-1, is DTGVSQNPRHKITKRGQNVTFRCDPISEHNRLYWYRQTLGQGPEFLTYFQNEAQLEKSRLLSDRFSAERPKGSFSTLEIQRTEQGDSAMYLCASSSRLGNPGQTEAFFGQGTRLTVV.

The rearrangement uses TRBV27 and TRBJ1-2; D unclear. Germline-derived CDR1 and CDR2 are MNHEY and SMNVEV (reference sequence). CDR3 length: 16 residues. V was shortened by 5 bases and J by 2 bases, with 18 bases between the two germline ends. The CDR3 nucleotides read TGTGCCAGCAGTCTAGGCGGGTGGACCGTCAACTATGGCTACACCTTC. Translation gives CASSLGGWTVNYGYTF.

This clonotype has just a few counts. The chain carries TRBV20-1 and TRBJ1-2; no definite D call. Germline V CDR1 and CDR2: DFQATT, SNEGSKA (reference sequence). The CDR3 length is 13 residues. The V gene lost 6 bases and the J gene lost 4 bases, with 15 bases spanning the gap. The CDR3 spells CSAFGVGFYGYTF. DNA of the CDR3: TGCAGTGCATTCGGGGTGGGTTTCTATGGCTACACCTTC.

This clonotype was counted between two and nine times. The J gene is TRBJ2-3, the V gene TRBV27; D ambiguous. V gave up 6 bases and J gave up 0 bases, with 10 bases separating them. The germline CDR1 and CDR2 sequences are MNHEY and SMNVEV (reference sequence). The CDR3 has 14 residues. As DNA, the CDR3 is TGTGCCAGCAGCATAACGGACAGCACAGATACGCAGTATTTT. It codes for CASSITDSTDTQYF.

The V gene is TRBV6-6, the J gene TRBJ1-1, with TRBD1 as a possible D gene (5 bases). With 3 bases removed from V and 5 bases from J, the gap between germline ends came to 19 bases. The CDR3 has 16 amino acids. Germline V gives CDR1 MNHNY, CDR2 SVGAGI (reference sequence). Here the CDR3 reads CASSYVHRGEGTEAFF. DNA for the CDR3: TGTGCCAGCAGTTATGTCCACCGGGGGGAGGGAACTGAAGCTTTCTTT.

The sample holds a few counts of this clonotype. The chain is built from TRBV4-1 and TRBJ2-4; D perhaps matches TRBD2 (6 bases). The CDR3 totals 16 residues. Germline CDR1 is MGHRA and CDR2 is YSYEKL. Trimming took 4 bases from V and 0 from J, leaving 13 bases between them. The CDR3 sequence: CASSPSAGKAKNIQYF. In nucleotides, the CDR3 is TGCGCCAGCAGCCCTAGCGCGGGAAAAGCCAAAAACATTCAGTACTTC.

Ten or more counts support this clonotype. CDR3 coding DNA: TGTGCCAGCAGTGAAGTAGGGACGACAGATACGCAGTATTTT. It translates to CASSEVGTTDTQYF. The chain recombines TRBV6-1 with TRBJ2-3; D is tentatively TRBD1 or TRBD2 (5 bases each). This CDR3 is 14 amino acids long. The V gene lost 1 base and the J gene lost 3 bases, with 8 bases spanning the gap. Germline V lookup: CDR1 MNHNS, CDR2 SASEGT.

V gene TRBV2 combines with J gene TRBJ2-5; D is unresolved. Germline V CDR1 and CDR2: SNHLY, FYNNEI. This CDR3 comprises 13 residues. Trimming removed 0 bases at V and 2 bases at J, with 4 bases between. The CDR3 spells CASSEAWQETQYF. Written as DNA, the CDR3 is TGTGCCAGCAGTGAAGCGTGGCAAGAGACCCAGTACTTC.

This clonotype has more than one count but fewer than ten. V usage is TRBV12-3 or TRBV12-4 and J usage is TRBJ1-2; D possibly corresponds to TRBD1 (5 bases). V shed 5 bases and J shed 5 bases, with 6 bases lying between them. The CDR3 extends over 11 amino acids. The CDR3 spells CASSGTYGYTF. CDR3 coding DNA: TGTGCCAGCAGTGGGACTTATGGCTACACCTTC.

V usage is TRBV14 and J usage is TRBJ1-3, with no clear D. Germline assignment: CDR1 SGHDN and CDR2 FVKESK. CDR3 length equals 15 residues. The ends were cut back, 0 bases at V and 5 bases at J, with 11 bases in the middle. This chain's CDR3 is CASSQEMAGRNTIYF. In nucleotides, the CDR3 is TGTGCCAGCAGCCAAGAGATGGCTGGGAGAAACACCATATATTTT.

The chain joins TRBV2 to TRBJ2-2; 7 bases map to TRBD2. V lost 3 bases, J lost 1 base, and 5 bases stayed unmatched. This CDR3 contains 16 residues. Germline loops: CDR1 SNHLY, CDR2 FYNNEI. The CDR3 spells CASSEWLAENTGELFF. CDR3 bases: TGTGCCAGCAGTGAGTGGCTAGCGGAGAACACCGGGGAGCTGTTTTTT.

CDR3 region: CASSSPGRATDTQYF. Written as DNA, the CDR3 is TGTGCCAGCAGTTCCCCGGGGAGGGCAACAGATACGCAGTATTTT. V usage is TRBV27 and J usage is TRBJ2-3, with 7 nucleotides matching TRBD2. Germline trimming cut 4 bases from V and 3 bases from J; bases unmatched to any gene: 7. The CDR3 contains 15 residues. The germline CDR1 and CDR2 sequences are MNHEY and SMNVEV (reference sequence).

This clonotype was detected only a few times. The genes are TRBV19 and TRBJ1-2; 9 positions match TRBD1. J was trimmed by 7 bases and V by 7 bases; bases with no gene match: 19. Germline V CDR1 and CDR2: LNHDA, SQIVND (reference sequence). The CDR3 is 17 residues long. The CDR3 loop is CASTDPGGGQGLGGYTF. CDR3 in DNA: TGTGCCAGTACCGATCCGGGAGGGGGACAGGGACTCGGTGGCTACACCTTC.

This clonotype has just a few counts. The chain employs TRBV7-9 and TRBJ1-1; 8 bases are shared with TRBD1. CDR3 length equals 11 residues. Looked up from germline, CDR1 is SEHNR and CDR2 is FQNEAQ (reference sequence). V shed 5 bases, J shed 10 bases, and the junction held 3 bases outside the gene matches. The CDR3 reads CASSQQGGAFF. As DNA, the CDR3 is TGTGCCAGCAGCCAACAGGGGGGAGCTTTCTTT.

Only a few counts were recorded for this clonotype. The V call is TRBV3-1, the J call TRBJ2-1; possibly TRBD1 or TRBD2 for D (5 bases each). The CDR3 has 12 amino acids. Trimming shortened V by 3 bases and J by 7 bases, and 7 bases separated the two germline ends. The germline V gene encodes CDR1 LGHDT and CDR2 YNNKEL (reference sequence). Written as DNA, the CDR3 is TGTGCCAGCAGCCAGGGGGTAAATGAGCAGTTCTTC. It yields the protein CASSQGVNEQFF.

There are many counts of this clonotype. The chain combines TRBV7-9 with TRBJ2-5; 8 bases align to TRBD1. In germline, CDR1 is SEHNR, CDR2 FQNEAQ (reference sequence). V lost 5 bases to trimming and J lost 4 bases; unmatched junction nucleotides: 6. This CDR3 comprises 14 residues. The CDR3 protein is CASSLTGGTETQYF. Written as DNA, the CDR3 is TGTGCCAGCAGCCTCACAGGGGGGACAGAGACCCAGTACTTC.

This clonotype was recorded at least ten times. V is TRBV7-2 and J is TRBJ2-6; D remains ambiguous. Germline-derived CDR1 and CDR2 are SGHTA and FQGNSA. Trimming pared 3 bases from V and 0 bases from J, leaving 6 bases between. The CDR3 is 15 amino acids. CDR3 DNA: TGTGCCAGCAGCTTCGGCCGCTCTGGGGCCAACGTCCTGACTTTC. Translated: CASSFGRSGANVLTF.

Points on this clonotype: Given a much more abundant clone one base away, this may be a read error. The rearrangement joins TRBV5-6 to TRBJ2-1; possible D gene TRBD2, 5 bases. Germline loops: CDR1 SGHDT, CDR2 YYEEEE. The CDR3 loop spans 15 amino acids. Trimming left V 4 bases short and J 0 bases short, with 11 bases between. CDR3 DNA: TGTGCCAGCAGCATCGGGGTCCCCTCCTACAATGAGCAGTTCTTC. This gives the protein CASSIGVPSYNEQFF.

This clonotype was seen more than once but under ten times. The rearrangement uses TRBV7-9 and TRBJ2-7, with no clear D. CDR3 length: 13 amino acids. The germline gives CDR1 SEHNR, CDR2 FQNEAQ (reference sequence). V was clipped by 1 base and J by 7 bases, with 11 bases between them. CDR3 amino acids: CASSLGPRAEQYF. The CDR3 DNA reads TGTGCCAGCAGCTTAGGACCTCGGGCGGAGCAGTACTTC.

This clonotype turned up a few times. The chain recombines TRBV6-5 with TRBJ2-3; D gene unclear. There are 14 residues in the CDR3. The V gene lost 0 bases and the J gene lost 4 bases, with 8 bases spanning the gap. Germline CDR1 and CDR2: MNHEY and SVGAGI. The CDR3 DNA is TGTGCCAGCAGTTACTCGAATATTCCAGATACGCAGTATTTT. This sequence encodes CASSYSNIPDTQYF.

The rearrangement uses TRBV5-1 and TRBJ2-7; D unclear. This CDR3 has 14 residues. Trimming took 4 bases from V and 4 from J, leaving 15 bases between them. Germline assignment: CDR1 SGHRS and CDR2 YFSETQ. CDR3: CASSTQVGGYEQYF. The CDR3, as DNA: TGCGCCAGCAGCACCCAAGTGGGTGGATACGAGCAGTACTTC.